The rows below give T cell receptor beta chains drawn from one sample of a study of naive and memory T cell subsets. TCRdb re-analysed the 5' RACE reads in MiXCR, keeping a single row per CDR3 protein. Seen here are 45,000 to 55,000 distinct CDR3 sequences, approximately 4.5% observed once, and the top ten hold around 0.88%. These receptors were obtained from a female donor in good health. Both conserved end residues are part of each CDR3. The D gene is left open where the match is weak. The listing skips clone size in some rows; elsewhere it reads once, few, many or a size class.

NA	many	TRBV2	TRBJ1-2	CASSEGRGYDGYTF	TGTGCCAGCAGTGAGGGCAGGGGATATGATGGCTACACCTTC
TRBD2	NA	TRBV15	TRBJ2-1	CATSGLAGVDEQFF	TGTGCCACCAGTGGGCTAGCGGGAGTTGATGAGCAGTTCTTC
NA	many	TRBV7-2	TRBJ2-1	CASSLDRGANEQFF	TGTGCCAGCAGCTTAGATCGGGGAGCCAATGAGCAGTTCTTC
TRBD1	many	TRBV6-6	TRBJ1-6	CASSYGGTANSPLHF	TGTGCCAGCAGTTACGGGGGGACAGCTAATTCACCCCTCCACTTT
NA	many	TRBV28	TRBJ2-2	CAARGDRTSKKNTGELFF	TGTGCCGCCCGCGGGGATAGAACTAGCAAGAAGAACACCGGGGAGCTGTTTTTT
TRBD2	many	TRBV9	TRBJ2-1	CASSPGTSLLRSYNEQFF	TGTGCCAGCAGCCCCGGGACTAGTTTACTTCGCTCCTACAATGAGCAGTTCTTC
TRBD1	few	TRBV19	TRBJ1-4	CASSPDWTGINEKLFF	TGTGCCAGTAGTCCGGACTGGACAGGGATAAATGAAAAACTGTTTTTT
NA	many	TRBV7-8	TRBJ2-7	CASSPEGGRGYEQYF	TGTGCCAGCAGCCCAGAGGGGGGGCGTGGTTACGAGCAGTACTTC
NA	many	TRBV5-1	TRBJ2-2	CASSLGWELFF	TGCGCCAGCAGCTTGGGATGGGAGCTGTTTTTT
TRBD2	NA	TRBV4-3	TRBJ2-3	CASSQGPRTSGSDTDTQYF	TGCGCCAGCAGCCAAGGTCCTCGGACTAGCGGGAGTGATACAGATACGCAGTATTTT
NA	NA	TRBV29-1	TRBJ1-2	CSVVRRDYGYTF	TGCAGCGTTGTCAGGCGGGACTATGGCTACACCTTC
NA	few	TRBV12-3/TRBV12-4	TRBJ2-1	CASRGQTNYNEQFF	TGTGCCAGCAGAGGACAGACAAATTACAATGAGCAGTTCTTC
NA	few	TRBV29-1	TRBJ2-2	CSVGPGGRAGELFF	TGCAGCGTTGGGCCCGGGGGAAGAGCCGGGGAGCTGTTTTTT
NA	many	TRBV7-2	TRBJ2-5	CASSLGGTGQGETQYF	TGTGCCAGCAGCTTAGGAGGTACGGGTCAGGGAGAGACCCAGTACTTC
NA	NA	TRBV3-1	TRBJ1-1	CASSQGGPGGAFF	TGTGCCAGCAGCCAAGGTGGCCCGGGGGGTGCTTTCTTT
NA	many	TRBV12-3/TRBV12-4	TRBJ2-7	CASSYHGSSYEQYF	TGTGCCAGCAGTTATCACGGGAGCTCCTACGAGCAGTACTTC
NA	many	TRBV20-1	TRBJ2-1	CSARAGAYNEQFF	TGCAGTGCTAGAGCTGGTGCCTACAATGAGCAGTTCTTC
NA	many	TRBV6-1	TRBJ1-5	CASSEWAGALQGPQHF	TGTGCCAGCAGTGAATGGGCTGGGGCTCTCCAGGGGCCCCAGCATTTT
NA	few	TRBV20-1	TRBJ1-6	CSAPEADGKSSYNSPLHF	TGCAGTGCTCCCGAGGCGGACGGGAAGAGCTCCTATAATTCACCCCTCCACTTT
TRBD1	many	TRBV7-9	TRBJ1-5	CASSLYPGQGNQPQHF	TGTGCCAGCAGCTTATATCCGGGACAGGGCAATCAGCCCCAGCATTTT
TRBD1	NA	TRBV19	TRBJ2-7	CASTRDRASYEQYF	TGTGCCAGTACCCGGGACAGGGCCTCCTACGAGCAGTACTTC
NA	many	TRBV6-1	TRBJ1-4	CASGTRLKLFF	TGTGCCAGCGGGACGCGGTTGAAACTGTTTTTT
TRBD2	few	TRBV5-1	TRBJ2-1	CASSLRELAGGPVQFF	TGCGCCAGCAGCTTGAGGGAACTAGCGGGAGGGCCCGTGCAGTTCTTC
TRBD1	few	TRBV28	TRBJ1-2	CASIDGAGGEGYTF	TGTGCCAGCATTGACGGGGCAGGGGGCGAGGGCTACACCTTC
NA	many	TRBV4-2	TRBJ2-2	CASSQGGGTEVSGELFF	TGTGCCAGCAGCCAAGGAGGGGGGACCGAGGTATCCGGGGAGCTGTTTTTT
NA	many	TRBV12-3/TRBV12-4	TRBJ1-1	CASSSRNRNTEAFF	TGTGCCAGCAGTTCTAGAAACCGGAACACTGAAGCTTTCTTT
NA	many	TRBV28	TRBJ1-2	CASSPRTFERGYTF	TGTGCCAGCAGTCCCCGGACATTCGAACGTGGCTACACCTTC
NA	many	TRBV6-6	TRBJ1-6	CASSSFGVGKENSPLHF	TGTGCCAGCAGTTCCTTCGGTGTCGGTAAAGAAAATTCACCCCTCCACTTT
NA	many	TRBV29-1	TRBJ1-4	CSVEDGVNEKLFF	TGCAGCGTTGAGGACGGGGTTAATGAAAAACTGTTTTTT
TRBD1	many	TRBV28	TRBJ2-4	CASSRTGVPKNIQYF	TGTGCCAGCAGCCGGACAGGGGTGCCCAAAAACATTCAGTACTTC
NA	many	TRBV12-3/TRBV12-4	TRBJ2-1	CASSFWEANNEQFF	TGTGCCAGCAGTTTCTGGGAGGCCAACAATGAGCAGTTCTTC
NA	many	TRBV18	TRBJ2-5	CASSPAGPPAKTQYF	TGTGCCAGCTCACCGGCGGGCCCCCCCGCGAAGACCCAGTACTTC